This T cell receptor beta chain stems from a study of Graves' ophthalmopathy and Graves' hyperthyroidism. TCR beta CDR3 amplification used RNA transcripts. HTBI-primed RT-PCR formed the first round, and a multiplex PCR formed the second. TCRdb reanalysed the multiplex PCR reads using MiXCR and keeps one entry per CDR3 protein. The sample holds around 400,000 distinct CDR3 sequences; 18% are singletons and the top ten take more than 1.5%. Study findings and constraints: In blood appeared most of the expanded thyroid clonotypes whose frequency exceeded 0.001. This model predicted ophthalmopathy progression (sensitivity 65% to 71%, specificity about 72%).

This clonotype was recorded many times. The antigen is not known. Serum thyroxine and TRAb, along with clinical symptoms, thyroid ultrasound and orbital computed tomography, were what diagnosis relied on. The V gene's germline CDR1 is MNHEY and CDR2 SVGAGI. This CDR3 is 13 amino acids long. V lost 2 bases, J lost 8 bases, and 4 bases stayed unmatched. The clonotype originates from a woman between 18 and 29 years old with Graves' ophthalmopathy. The sequenced material came from peripheral blood. The J gene is TRBJ1-1, the V gene TRBV6-5; 8 bases fit TRBD1. CDR3 sequence reads: CASSYAGGSEAFF. The CDR3 DNA sequence: TGTGCCAGCAGTTACGCAGGGGGCTCAGAAGCTTTCTTT.